These 2 T cell receptor beta chains were all obtained from the same sample, sequenced in a study of blood T cell repertoires in COVID-19. TCRdb's table, derived via immunoSEQ multiplex PCR, lists solely in-frame clones and lacks some. Here the sample spans some 240,000 clones, approximately 89% being singletons. The sequencing input was peripheral blood. These receptors all come from a woman between 35 and 50 years old who had recovered from COVID-19.

This chain joins TRBV11-3 and TRBJ2-1; 8 bases fit TRBD2. Per germline, CDR1 SGHNT and CDR2 YENEEA. The CDR3 spans 15 residues. The V gene end was trimmed by 2 bases and the J gene end by 7 bases; junction bases not matched to a gene: 7. CDR3 coding DNA: TGTGCCAGCAGCTTAACAGCGGGAGCCGAAAATGAGCAGTTCTTC. Residues: CASSLTAGAENEQFF.

The genes are TRBV3-1 (or the pseudogene TRBV3-2) and TRBJ2-1; TRBD2 matches 14 bases. This CDR3 is built from 16 residues. CDR1 and CDR2 (germline): LGHDT, YNNKEL (reference sequence). Trimming removed 3 bases from V and 8 bases from J; junction bases left unmatched: 6. Written as DNA, the CDR3 is TGTGCCAGCAGCCACGGGACTAGCGGGAGACAGCATGAGCAGTTCTTC. It codes for CASSHGTSGRQHEQFF.